This TCR beta chain was obtained from a study of blood T cell repertoires in COVID-19. Turning to the study itself: Acute-phase and convalescent COVID-19 samples originated in the United States, Italy and Spain. PBMCs, B-cell-depleted T cells, or T cells were the source of the cDNA or gDNA that made up the material.

After removal of 4 bases from V and 1 base from J, the junction contained 5 bases not matched to a gene. The CDR3 has 15 residues. The germline V gene encodes CDR1 LNHDA and CDR2 SQIVND (reference sequence). The authors' processing: Estimation of nucleated cell counts relied on the amplification of reference gene primers. This table comes from immunoSEQ multiplex PCR, and its TCRdb copy is limited to in-frame clones, with some not included. The V and J calls and the clone size are those of that table, but D and trimming were determined from the DNA. The data show over 90,000 clones, around four fifths seen once.

The receptor comes from a human donor in a cohort sampled during active COVID-19. The V gene is TRBV19, the J gene TRBJ2-5, with TRBD1 identical over 8 bases. The sample comprised peripheral blood. The CDR3 DNA sequence: TGTGCCAGTAGTACCGGACAGGGCATCCAAGAGACCCAGTACTTC. It encodes CASSTGQGIQETQYF. Complete variable domain (other parts from reference TRBV19 and TRBJ2-5): DGGITQSPKYLFRKEGQNVTLSCEQNLNHDAMYWYRQDPGQGLRLIYYSQIVNDFQKGDIAEGYSVSREKKESFPLTVTSAQKNPTAFYLCASSTGQGIQETQYFGPGTRLLVL.